One and the same sample provided the 21 T cell receptor beta chains below, sequenced in a study of shared clonotypes between healthy human individuals. The table came from immunoSEQ multiplex PCR; TCRdb's copy has only in-frame clones and leaves some out. The sample gives 950,000 to 1,300,000 clones, about 77% of which show up once; around 1.5% is in the top ten. The sequencing input was memory CD4+ T cells sorted from blood. Specified subset: CD45RA-negative fraction. These receptors came from a young man in good health.

The count of this clone is one. V usage is TRBV5-6 and J usage is TRBJ1-5; 9 nucleotides agree with TRBD1. V was clipped by 4 bases and J by 3 bases; unmatched bases: 8. The CDR3 runs 16 residues. Germline V gives CDR1 SGHDT, CDR2 YYEEEE. Here the CDR3 DNA reads TGTGCCAGCAGCCAACAGGGGGCCGGAAACAATCAGCCCCAGCATTTT. Its protein is CASSQQGAGNNQPQHF.

The rearrangement uses TRBV6-5 and TRBJ2-1; 11 bases map to TRBD2. From germline, CDR1 is MNHEY and CDR2 SVGAGI. The J segment lost 4 bases and the V segment lost 5 bases, leaving 4 bases of the junction unmatched. There are 15 residues in the CDR3. The CDR3 protein is CASSKLAGAYNEQFF. The CDR3 region has the DNA TGTGCCAGCAGTAAACTAGCGGGGGCTTACAATGAGCAGTTCTTC.

As concerns this clone: This sample includes further DNA sequences coding for the same CDR3. The chain uses TRBV7-2 and TRBJ2-7, with TRBD2 as a possible D gene (5 bases). CDR1 and CDR2 (germline): SGHTA, FQGNSA. This CDR3 has 12 residues. The ends were cut back, 5 bases at V and 7 bases at J, with 12 bases in the middle. The CDR3 DNA reads as TGTGCCAGCAGCACCCCTCCGGGGGAGCAGTACTTC. As protein: CASSTPPGEQYF.

The CDR3 nucleotides read TGCGCCAGCAGCTTGGGACAGGGTAGTAAAGATACGCAGTATTTT. This gives the protein CASSLGQGSKDTQYF. The rearrangement links TRBV5-1 to TRBJ2-3, with 7 positions matching TRBD1. This CDR3 has 15 residues. Trimming at V came to 0 bases and at J to 5 bases, leaving 6 bases not matched to a gene. Germline-derived CDR1 and CDR2 are SGHRS and YFSETQ.

Concerning this clone itself: A much more abundant neighbour one base away suggests this may be a read error. The chain combines TRBV5-4 with TRBJ2-7; D gene ambiguous. V lost 0 bases and J lost 4, with 5 bases in between. Germline values: CDR1 SGHNT, CDR2 YYREEE (reference sequence). The CDR3 extends over 12 amino acids. Written as DNA, the CDR3 is TGTGCCAGCAGCTTGGTGGGGTACGAGCAGTACTTC. Protein sequence: CASSLVGYEQYF.

The V call is TRBV13, the J call TRBJ1-6; 10 nucleotides agree with TRBD1. Germline CDR1 reads PRHDT; CDR2 reads FYEKMQ (reference sequence). V gave up 3 bases and J gave up 1 base; unmatched junction bases: 3. There are 17 residues in the CDR3. CDR3 in amino acids: CASSLTGGRSYNSPLHF. The CDR3 nucleotides are TGTGCCAGCAGCTTGACAGGGGGCCGGTCCTATAATTCACCCCTCCACTTT.

This chain links TRBV9 with TRBJ1-2; 7 bases match TRBD1. The CDR3 consists of 15 residues. Germline V gene lookup returns CDR1 SGDLS and CDR2 YYNGEE. The V segment lost 0 bases and the J segment 10 bases; nucleotides outside the gene matches: 12. The CDR3 DNA is TGTGCCAGCAGCGTAGTGGCCGGACAGGCGCATTCCTACACCTTC. It encodes CASSVVAGQAHSYTF.

This clone is a singleton in its sample. The V gene is TRBV25-1, the J gene TRBJ2-3; D call uncertain. The CDR3 runs 13 residues. V lost 0 bases and J 6 bases, leaving 7 bases between the germline ends. The germline CDR1 and CDR2 sequences are MGHDK and SYGVNS. As DNA, the CDR3 is TGTGCCAGCAGTGAATATGGTAGTGATACGCAGTATTTT. Amino acids: CASSEYGSDTQYF. Complete variable domain (other parts from reference TRBV25-1 and TRBJ2-3): EADIYQTPRYLVIGTGKKITLECSQTMGHDKMYWYQQDPGMELHLIHYSYGVNSTEKGDLSSESTVSRIRTEHFPLTLESARPSHTSQYLCASSEYGSDTQYFGPGTRLTVL.

The V and J genes are TRBV19 and TRBJ1-5, with a tentative D call TRBD1 (6 bases). This CDR3 contains 16 residues. The ends were cut back, 0 bases at V and 6 bases at J, with 15 bases in the middle. The V gene's germline CDR1 is LNHDA and CDR2 SQIVND (reference sequence). The CDR3 DNA reads as TGTGCCAGTAGTATAGAAGCCGGGCAGGGGAGTCAGCCCCAGCATTTT. Translating gives CASSIEAGQGSQPQHF.

This clone has a single count. J is TRBJ2-3 and V is TRBV5-4, with 10 bases fitting TRBD2. The CDR3 is made up of 17 amino acids. V dropped 0 bases and J dropped 3; count of bases not matched to a gene: 7. Germline V CDR1 and CDR2: SGHNT, YYREEE (reference sequence). CDR3 protein: CASSLGLSGRATDTQYF. The CDR3 DNA reads TGTGCCAGCAGCTTGGGTTTAAGCGGGAGGGCGACAGATACGCAGTATTTT.

V and J are TRBV15 and TRBJ2-1; TRBD2 matches 12 bases. Germline assignment: CDR1 LNHNV and CDR2 YYDKDF (reference sequence). The CDR3 is 15 amino acids. The V gene end was trimmed by 4 bases and the J gene end by 7 bases; junction bases not matched to a gene: 5. CDR3 nucleotides: TGTGCCACCAGCAAACGGACTAGCGGGACGAATGAGCAGTTCTTC. The encoded protein is CATSKRTSGTNEQFF.

The chain uses TRBV2 and TRBJ2-1; D is possibly TRBD1 or TRBD2 (5 bases each). This CDR3 is built from 15 residues. The V end lost 1 base, the J end lost 6 bases, and 13 bases lay between the germline ends. Germline V gene data show CDR1 as SNHLY and CDR2 as FYNNEI. CDR3 amino acids: CASSEVGFGGNEQFF. The CDR3 nucleotides read TGTGCCAGCAGTGAAGTGGGATTTGGGGGCAATGAGCAGTTCTTC.

The chain is built from TRBV6-1 and TRBJ2-5; D is ambiguous. The CDR3 covers 15 residues. Trimming took 3 bases from V and 5 from J, leaving 16 bases between them. CDR1 MNHNS and CDR2 SASEGT come from the germline V gene. For the CDR3, the DNA is TGTGCCAGCAGTGACACCCTAGACCGGTGGGAGACCCAGTACTTC. Translated: CASSDTLDRWETQYF.

This clone was counted only a few times. V usage is TRBV4-1 and J usage is TRBJ1-1, with D unresolved. The germline V gene encodes CDR1 MGHRA and CDR2 YSYEKL. This CDR3 has 14 residues. Trimming left V 0 bases short and J 1 base short, with 6 bases between. CDR3 loop: CASSQDRSNTEAFF. For the CDR3, the DNA is TGCGCCAGCAGCCAAGATCGGTCGAACACTGAAGCTTTCTTT.

In regard to this clone: This sample includes further DNA sequences coding for the same CDR3. This chain uses TRBV11-2 with TRBJ2-1, with 8 positions matching TRBD2. This CDR3 is 14 amino acids long. In germline, CDR1 is SGHAT, CDR2 FQNNGV. The V segment lost 1 base and the J segment 8 bases; nucleotides outside the gene matches: 4. The DNA for the CDR3 is TGTGCCAGCAGCTTAGCGGGGGGGCGGGATGAGCAGTTCTTC. Translated: CASSLAGGRDEQFF.

This clone was found a few times. Here the CDR3 DNA reads TGTGCCAGCAGTCTAACCGGAACCAAAAACATTCAGTACTTC. Protein sequence: CASSLTGTKNIQYF. The chain combines TRBV7-9 with TRBJ2-4; D is unresolved. Germline V gene data show CDR1 as SEHNR and CDR2 as FQNEAQ (reference sequence). The CDR3 is made up of 14 amino acids. V was cut by 6 bases and J by 2 bases, with 11 bases left in between.

The V call is TRBV19, the J call TRBJ1-5, with unresolved D. There are 14 residues in the CDR3. Germline V gives CDR1 LNHDA, CDR2 SQIVND (reference sequence). Deletions cut 5 bases from V and 3 bases from J, with 11 bases between. The CDR3 DNA sequence: TGTGCCAGTAGTTCCCATAAAATCAATCAGCCCCAGCATTTT. This translates into CASSSHKINQPQHF.

The chain employs TRBV7-9 and TRBJ1-1, with a tentative D call TRBD1 (6 bases). The CDR3 sequence is 18 residues long. Per the germline V gene, CDR1 is SEHNR and CDR2 is FQNEAQ (reference sequence). Trimming removed 4 bases at V and 4 bases at J, with 25 bases between. The CDR3, as DNA: TGTGCCAGCAGCTCAGACACGGGGGCCCCAAGGGCTCTCACTGAAGCTTTCTTT. Protein: CASSSDTGAPRALTEAFF.

V usage is TRBV6-5 and J usage is TRBJ1-5, with D maybe TRBD1 (5 bases). The V end was cut by 6 bases, the J end by 9 bases, with 21 bases between. The CDR3 totals 15 residues. In germline, CDR1 is MNHEY, CDR2 SVGAGI. The CDR3, as DNA: TGTGCCAGCAGCCCTGACAGTAAGGCCATCGGGCCCCAGCATTTT. It encodes CASSPDSKAIGPQHF.

J is TRBJ1-2 and V is TRBV5-8; D gene ambiguous. The germline V gene has CDR1 SGHTS and CDR2 YDEGEE. This CDR3 is 12 amino acids long. Trimming pared 5 bases from V and 3 bases from J, leaving 8 bases between. The CDR3: CASRLSDYGYTF. CDR3 DNA: TGTGCCAGCAGACTTTCTGACTATGGCTACACCTTC.

This chain uses TRBV7-8 with TRBJ1-1; 7 nucleotides align to TRBD1. V lost 6 bases to trimming and J lost 0 bases; unmatched junction nucleotides: 4. The CDR3 covers 14 residues. Germline V gives CDR1 SGHVS, CDR2 FQNEAQ. CDR3 sequence: CASRPTGLNTEAFF. DNA of the CDR3: TGTGCCAGCAGACCGACAGGGTTGAACACTGAAGCTTTCTTT.